Described below is a single T cell receptor (beta chain) sequence and its context. TCRdb re-called the 5' RACE reads; every CDR3 protein appears as one record, without DNA. The sample is made up of about 450,000 distinct CDR3 sequences, and the top ten hold about 2.3% of it. Germline V gene lookup returns CDR1 SGHTA and CDR2 FQGTGA. This CDR3 has 15 amino acids. These data belong to a study of monozygotic twins with inflammatory bowel disease. The draw for each donor consisted of a single 2.5 ml blood sample. J is TRBJ2-2 and V is TRBV7-3. The TCR sequence derives from a human donor with ulcerative colitis or Crohn's disease, or a healthy co-twin of an affected twin (not recorded which). Sample: blood. CDR3 loop: CASSFETSNTGELFF.